This T cell receptor (beta chain) is from a study of cytomegalovirus exposure and HLA in healthy donors. Study findings and constraints: Prior analysis indicated that the majority of TCR beta V segments exhibited productivity approximately 90% or approximately 30% of the time. In a later analysis, donors in an Asian-associated ancestry cluster reportedly had fewer N-insertions in productive TCRs than the cohort mean.

Germline V gene lookup returns CDR1 SGHTA and CDR2 FQGNSA. This CDR3 is built from 15 residues. Trimming stripped 5 bases from V and 2 bases from J, with 15 bases between. The PCR employed 60 Vbeta primers together with 13 Jbeta primers. The repertoire was sequenced with immunoSEQ multiplex PCR; TCRdb's copy has only in-frame clones and lacks some. The data contain about 150,000 clones, over 80% of them singletons. Comments on this clone: As yet, its antigen is unknown.

The TCR originated in a boy aged 2 to 10 in good health and CMV-seronegative. The sequenced sample consisted of PBMCs. This rearrangement joins TRBV7-2 to TRBJ2-5; a weak D match, TRBD1 (5 bases). In DNA, the CDR3 is TGTGCCAGCAGCCAAGCCAGGACAAATCAAGAGACCCAGTACTTC. Translation gives CASSQARTNQETQYF.